These 7 T cell receptor beta chains originate from one sample sequenced in a study of blood T cell repertoires in COVID-19. The repertoire was sequenced with immunoSEQ multiplex PCR; TCRdb's copy has only in-frame clones and lacks some. Found here are about 120,000 clones, 75% to 90% of them singletons; the top ten hold roughly 19%. The sample was peripheral blood. The source of these receptors is a human donor with acute or convalescent COVID-19. The donor label of this sample is uncertain.

V gene TRBV7-9 combines with J gene TRBJ2-7, with D possibly TRBD1 on 6 matching bases. The CDR3 is 13 residues long. Per the germline V gene, CDR1 is SEHNR and CDR2 is FQNEAQ (reference sequence). Trimming removed 5 bases at V and 3 bases at J, with 11 bases between. CDR3 coding DNA: TGTGCCAGCAGCCATGCGACAGGCTACGAGCAGTACTTC. It codes for CASSHATGYEQYF. Together with reference TRBV7-9 and TRBJ2-7, the CDR3 gives the full variable domain: DTGVSQNPRHKITKRGQNVTFRCDPISEHNRLYWYRQTLGQGPEFLTYFQNEAQLEKSRLLSDRFSAERPKGSFSTLEIQRTEQGDSAMYLCASSHATGYEQYFGPGTRLTVT.

This clone was seen a single time. The chain links TRBV6-1 to TRBJ1-5, with D perhaps TRBD1 (5 bases). CDR3 length equals 15 residues. Germline CDR1 reads MNHNS; CDR2 reads SASEGT. V dropped 0 bases and J dropped 0 bases, with 6 bases sitting between them. This CDR3 is CASSEAGHSNQPQHF. The CDR3 region has the DNA TGTGCCAGCAGTGAAGCTGGACATAGCAATCAGCCCCAGCATTTT.

The chain has TRBV6-5 and TRBJ2-2, with D possibly being TRBD1 (6 bases). The CDR3 sequence is 15 residues long. The V and J ends lost 2 bases and 7 bases respectively, with 14 bases between them. The germline V gene encodes CDR1 MNHEY and CDR2 SVGAGI. CDR3 protein: CASSYRPGVVGELFF. For the CDR3, the DNA is TGTGCCAGCAGTTACCGGCCAGGGGTGGTCGGGGAGCTGTTTTTT.

The CDR3 DNA is TGCGCCAGCAGCCTATCTGACCAAGAGACCCAGTACTTC. Its protein product is CASSLSDQETQYF. This chain joins TRBV4-1 and TRBJ2-5; no definite D call. The CDR3 is made up of 13 amino acids. CDR1 is MGHRA, CDR2 YSYEKL, per germline. V lost 4 bases and J 0 bases, leaving 6 bases between the germline ends.

The rearrangement links TRBV29-1 to TRBJ2-5, with 7 nucleotides matching TRBD2. There are 16 residues in the CDR3. The V and J ends lost 6 bases and 5 bases, in that order; junction bases with no gene match: 18. Germline loops: CDR1 SQVTM, CDR2 ANQGSEA. The CDR3 sequence: CSVPLPGTTLRETQYF. CDR3 nucleotide sequence: TGCAGCGTCCCTCTGCCCGGGACTACCCTTCGGGAGACCCAGTACTTC.

The rearrangement links TRBV7-2 to TRBJ1-3; 8 bases are a match to TRBD1. Germline CDR1 is SGHTA and CDR2 is FQGNSA. Losses at the gene ends were 5 bases for V and 1 base for J; bases not matched to a gene: 7. This CDR3 spans 16 amino acids. The CDR3 is CASSRQGADSGNTIYF. In nucleotides, the CDR3 is TGTGCCAGCAGCCGTCAGGGGGCGGATTCTGGAAACACCATATATTTT. Combining the CDR3 with reference TRBV7-2 and TRBJ1-3 gives the whole variable domain GAGVSQSPSNKVTEKGKDVELRCDPISGHTALYWYRQSLGQGLEFLIYFQGNSAPDKSGLPSDRFSAERTGGSVSTLTIQRTQQEDSAVYLCASSRQGADSGNTIYFGEGSWLTVV.

Note on this clone: The junction shows a germline mismatch at one end, possibly a read error. The genes are TRBV28 and TRBJ1-2; tentative D call: TRBD1 (5 bases). Germline assignment: CDR1 MDHEN and CDR2 SYDVKM. The CDR3 runs to 16 residues. CDR3 sequence: CASSHPRGFANYGHTF. The CDR3 DNA reads as TGTGCCAGCAGTCACCCAAGGGGCTTTGCTAACTATGGCCACACCTTC.